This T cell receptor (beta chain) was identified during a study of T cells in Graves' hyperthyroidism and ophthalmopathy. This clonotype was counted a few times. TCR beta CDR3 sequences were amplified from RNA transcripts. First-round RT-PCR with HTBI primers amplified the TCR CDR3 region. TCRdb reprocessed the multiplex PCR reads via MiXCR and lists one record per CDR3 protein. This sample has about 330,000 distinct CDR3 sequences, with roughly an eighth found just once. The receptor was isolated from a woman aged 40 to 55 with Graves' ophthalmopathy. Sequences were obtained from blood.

This CDR3 reads CASSLSGTADQPQHF. The CDR3 coding sequence is TGTGCCAGCAGCTTATCAGGGACAGCGGATCAGCCCCAGCATTTT. The chain links TRBV7-8 to TRBJ1-5; 7 positions match TRBD1. Trimming took 2 bases from V and 5 from J; bases not matched to a gene: 6. The CDR3 sequence is 15 residues long. Germline values: CDR1 SGHVS, CDR2 FQNEAQ.